The clone carrying this T cell receptor beta chain was recorded once. The sample originates from a study of blood T cell repertoires in COVID-19. About the study: Acute and convalescent COVID-19 specimens originated in the United States, Italy and Spain.

Seattle researchers signed up patients amid active infection and tracked them longitudinally. Per the germline V gene, CDR1 is MNHEY and CDR2 is SVGAGI. This CDR3 comprises 13 residues. Trimming removed 0 bases from V and 6 bases from J, with 5 bases in between. How the authors handled the data: The assay estimated nucleated cells by amplifying reference gene primers. TCRdb's table, derived via immunoSEQ multiplex PCR, lists solely in-frame clones and lacks some. V and J calls and clone size are given by that table; D and trimming were obtained from the DNA. The table lists 200,000 to 250,000 clones, more than 85% of them singletons, with roughly 10% in the top ten.

The sequencing sample was made of peripheral blood. This sequence joins TRBV6-5 and TRBJ2-2; unclear D gene. The TCR sequence derives from a woman aged 50 to 65 with COVID-19, enrolled during active disease. Here the CDR3 DNA reads TGTGCCAGCAGTTACTCCGGGTCCGGGGAGCTGTTTTTT. Translation: CASSYSGSGELFF.